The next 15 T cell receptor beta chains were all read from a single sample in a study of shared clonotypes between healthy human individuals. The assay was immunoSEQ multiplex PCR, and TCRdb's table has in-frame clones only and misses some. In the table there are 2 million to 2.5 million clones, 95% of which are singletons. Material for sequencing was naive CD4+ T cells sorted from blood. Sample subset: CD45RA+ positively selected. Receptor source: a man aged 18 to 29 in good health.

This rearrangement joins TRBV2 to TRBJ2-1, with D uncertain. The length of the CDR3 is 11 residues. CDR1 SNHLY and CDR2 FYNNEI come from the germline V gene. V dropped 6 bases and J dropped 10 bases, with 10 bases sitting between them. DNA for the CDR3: TGTGCCAGCAGGTTAGAGAGGGAGCAGTTCTTC. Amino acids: CASRLEREQFF.

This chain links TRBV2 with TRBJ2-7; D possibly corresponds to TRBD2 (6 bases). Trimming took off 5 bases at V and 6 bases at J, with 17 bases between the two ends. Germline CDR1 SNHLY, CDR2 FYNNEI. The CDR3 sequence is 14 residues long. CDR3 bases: TGTGCCAGCAGTTCGGGACTCCTCGAAGGCGAGCAGTACTTC. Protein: CASSSGLLEGEQYF.

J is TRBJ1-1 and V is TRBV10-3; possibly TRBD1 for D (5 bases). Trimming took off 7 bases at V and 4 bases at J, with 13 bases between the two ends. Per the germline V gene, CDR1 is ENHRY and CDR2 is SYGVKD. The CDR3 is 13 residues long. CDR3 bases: TGTGCCATCACCAAGGGACCCTCCACTGAAGCTTTCTTT. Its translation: CAITKGPSTEAFF.

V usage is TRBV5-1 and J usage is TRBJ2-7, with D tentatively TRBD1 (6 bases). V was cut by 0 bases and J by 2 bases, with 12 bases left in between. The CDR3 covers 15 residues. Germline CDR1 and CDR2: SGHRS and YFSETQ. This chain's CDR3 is CASSLGAGVTYEQYF. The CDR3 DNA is TGCGCCAGCAGCTTGGGAGCAGGGGTTACCTACGAGCAGTACTTC.

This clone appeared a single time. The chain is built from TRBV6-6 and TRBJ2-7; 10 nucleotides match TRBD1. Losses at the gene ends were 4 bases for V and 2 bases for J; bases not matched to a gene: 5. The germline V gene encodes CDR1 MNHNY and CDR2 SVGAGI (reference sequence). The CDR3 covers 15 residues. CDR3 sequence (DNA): TGTGCCAGCAGTTCCACCGGACAGGGGGCCTACGAGCAGTACTTC. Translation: CASSSTGQGAYEQYF.

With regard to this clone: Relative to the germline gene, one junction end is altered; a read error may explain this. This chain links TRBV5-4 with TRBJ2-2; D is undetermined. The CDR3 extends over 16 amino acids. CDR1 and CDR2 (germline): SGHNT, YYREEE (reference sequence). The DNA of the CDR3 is TGCGCCAGCAGCCAATCTCCGGCTTATGGGACCGGGGAGCTGTTTTTT. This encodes CASSQSPAYGTGELFF. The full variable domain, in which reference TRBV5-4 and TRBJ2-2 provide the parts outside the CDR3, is ETGVTQSPTHLIKTRGQQVTLRCSSQSGHNTVSWYQQALGQGPQFIFQYYREEENGRGNFPPRFSGLQFPNYSSELNVNALELDDSALYLCASSQSPAYGTGELFFGEGSRLTVL.

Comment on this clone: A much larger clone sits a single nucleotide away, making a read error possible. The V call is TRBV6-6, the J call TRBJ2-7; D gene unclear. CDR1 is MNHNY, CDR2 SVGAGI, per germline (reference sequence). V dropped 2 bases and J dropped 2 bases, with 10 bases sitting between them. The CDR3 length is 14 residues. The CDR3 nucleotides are TGTGCCAGCAGTTACCAGAAGGAGACCTACGAGCAGTACTTC. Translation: CASSYQKETYEQYF.

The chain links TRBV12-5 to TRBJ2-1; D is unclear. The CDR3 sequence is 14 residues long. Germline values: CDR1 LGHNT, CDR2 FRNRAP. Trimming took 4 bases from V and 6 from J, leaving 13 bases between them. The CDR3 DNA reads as TGTGCTAGTGGTTCATTCATCACGGGCAATGAGCAGTTCTTC. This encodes CASGSFITGNEQFF.

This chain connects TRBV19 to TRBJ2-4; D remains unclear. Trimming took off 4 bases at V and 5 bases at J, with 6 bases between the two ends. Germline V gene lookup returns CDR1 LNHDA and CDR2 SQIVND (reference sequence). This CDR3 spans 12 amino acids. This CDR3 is CASSKPQNIQYF. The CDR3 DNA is TGTGCCAGTAGTAAGCCTCAAAACATTCAGTACTTC.

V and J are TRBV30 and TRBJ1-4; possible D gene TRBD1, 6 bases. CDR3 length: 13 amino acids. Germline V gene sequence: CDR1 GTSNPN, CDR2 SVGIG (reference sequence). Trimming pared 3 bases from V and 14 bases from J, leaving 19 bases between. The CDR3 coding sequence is TGTGCCTGGAGCGCCGGGGGCATTTCTCGGCTGTTTTTT. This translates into CAWSAGGISRLFF.

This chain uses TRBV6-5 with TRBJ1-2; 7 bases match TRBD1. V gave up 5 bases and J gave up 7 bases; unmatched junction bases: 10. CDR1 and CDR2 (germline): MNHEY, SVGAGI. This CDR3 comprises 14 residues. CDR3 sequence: CASSKRGLGGGYTF. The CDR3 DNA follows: TGTGCCAGCAGTAAGAGGGGGCTAGGAGGTGGCTACACCTTC.

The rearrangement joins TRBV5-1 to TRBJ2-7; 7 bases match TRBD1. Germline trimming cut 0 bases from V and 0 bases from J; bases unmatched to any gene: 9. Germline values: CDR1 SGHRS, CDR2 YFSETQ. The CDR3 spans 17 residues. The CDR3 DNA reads TGCGCCAGCAGCTTGGACCTCCTGGGGACAGCCTCCTACGAGCAGTACTTC. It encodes CASSLDLLGTASYEQYF.

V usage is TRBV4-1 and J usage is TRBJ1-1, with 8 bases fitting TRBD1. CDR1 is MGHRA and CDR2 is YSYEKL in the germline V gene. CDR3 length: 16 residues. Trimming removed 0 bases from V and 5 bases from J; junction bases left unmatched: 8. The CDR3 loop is CASSQDPTGGGTEAFF. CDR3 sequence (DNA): TGCGCCAGCAGCCAAGATCCTACAGGGGGGGGAACTGAAGCTTTCTTT.

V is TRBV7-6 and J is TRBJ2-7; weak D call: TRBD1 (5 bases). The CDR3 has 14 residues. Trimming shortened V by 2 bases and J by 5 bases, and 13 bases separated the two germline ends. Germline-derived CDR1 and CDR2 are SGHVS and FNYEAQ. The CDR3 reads CASSLFEAGNEQYF. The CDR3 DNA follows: TGTGCCAGCAGCTTATTCGAGGCAGGGAACGAGCAGTACTTC.

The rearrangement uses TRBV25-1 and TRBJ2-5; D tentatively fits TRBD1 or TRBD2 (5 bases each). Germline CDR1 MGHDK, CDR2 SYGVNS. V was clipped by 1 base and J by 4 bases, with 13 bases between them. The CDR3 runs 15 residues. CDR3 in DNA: TGTGCCAGCAGTGAATTGGGTCCTGGGACAGAGACCCAGTACTTC. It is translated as CASSELGPGTETQYF.